These T cell receptor beta chains were read from a single sample in a study of cytomegalovirus exposure and HLA in healthy donors. Assay used: immunoSEQ multiplex PCR; TCRdb lists only in-frame clones, some missing. The sample yields more than 250,000 clones, 87% seen once. Sequences were obtained from PBMCs. These receptors all stem from a woman under 40 in good health and CMV-seropositive. The CDR3 runs from the conserved cysteine through the conserved F or W. Fields, in order: D gene, clone size, V gene, J gene, CDR3 protein, CDR3 DNA. D genes are given only for firm matches. Some rows mark clone size as missing; the rest say once, few, many or name a class of expanded clone.

D gene: .
clone size: .
V gene: TRBV6-1
J gene: TRBJ2-1
CDR3 protein: CASREGGDSGEQFF
CDR3 DNA: TGTGCCAGCAGGGAAGGGGGGGACTCCGGGGAGCAGTTCTTC

D gene: TRBD1
clone size: .
V gene: TRBV4-3
J gene: TRBJ1-2
CDR3 protein: CASRPGTGNHYGYTF
CDR3 DNA: TGCGCCAGCAGACCCGGGACAGGGAACCACTATGGCTACACCTTC

D gene: TRBD2
clone size: .
V gene: TRBV30
J gene: TRBJ2-1
CDR3 protein: CAWSPGEAGGNNNEQFF
CDR3 DNA: TGTGCCTGGAGCCCCGGGGAAGCGGGAGGTAATAACAATGAGCAGTTCTTC

D gene: .
clone size: .
V gene: TRBV11-2
J gene: TRBJ2-1
CDR3 protein: CASRVQGRSYNEQFF
CDR3 DNA: TGTGCCAGCAGGGTCCAGGGCCGATCCTACAATGAGCAGTTCTTC

D gene: TRBD1
clone size: .
V gene: TRBV2
J gene: TRBJ1-1
CDR3 protein: CASSPGTGRTEAFF
CDR3 DNA: TGTGCCAGCAGTCCCGGGACAGGGAGGACTGAAGCTTTCTTT

D gene: .
clone size: few
V gene: TRBV13
J gene: TRBJ2-1
CDR3 protein: CASSLAMTYNEQFF
CDR3 DNA: TGTGCCAGCAGCCTAGCGATGACCTACAATGAGCAGTTCTTC

D gene: .
clone size: .
V gene: TRBV5-1
J gene: TRBJ1-2
CDR3 protein: CASSLEGRGGYGYTF
CDR3 DNA: TGCGCCAGCAGCTTGGAGGGACGAGGGGGATATGGCTACACCTTC

D gene: .
clone size: .
V gene: TRBV20-1
J gene: TRBJ2-7
CDR3 protein: CSARGSYEQYF
CDR3 DNA: TGCAGTGCTAGAGGGTCCTACGAGCAGTACTTC

D gene: .
clone size: once
V gene: TRBV30
J gene: TRBJ1-2
CDR3 protein: CAWKESYGYTF
CDR3 DNA: TGTGCCTGGAAAGAGTCCTATGGCTACACCTTC

D gene: TRBD1
clone size: .
V gene: TRBV9
J gene: TRBJ2-1
CDR3 protein: CASSSGTGDNEQFF
CDR3 DNA: TGTGCCAGCAGCTCGGGGACAGGGGATAATGAGCAGTTCTTC

D gene: TRBD1
clone size: .
V gene: TRBV6-6
J gene: TRBJ1-5
CDR3 protein: CASSSSGQAQPQHF
CDR3 DNA: TGTGCCAGCAGTTCCTCCGGACAGGCCCAGCCCCAGCATTTT